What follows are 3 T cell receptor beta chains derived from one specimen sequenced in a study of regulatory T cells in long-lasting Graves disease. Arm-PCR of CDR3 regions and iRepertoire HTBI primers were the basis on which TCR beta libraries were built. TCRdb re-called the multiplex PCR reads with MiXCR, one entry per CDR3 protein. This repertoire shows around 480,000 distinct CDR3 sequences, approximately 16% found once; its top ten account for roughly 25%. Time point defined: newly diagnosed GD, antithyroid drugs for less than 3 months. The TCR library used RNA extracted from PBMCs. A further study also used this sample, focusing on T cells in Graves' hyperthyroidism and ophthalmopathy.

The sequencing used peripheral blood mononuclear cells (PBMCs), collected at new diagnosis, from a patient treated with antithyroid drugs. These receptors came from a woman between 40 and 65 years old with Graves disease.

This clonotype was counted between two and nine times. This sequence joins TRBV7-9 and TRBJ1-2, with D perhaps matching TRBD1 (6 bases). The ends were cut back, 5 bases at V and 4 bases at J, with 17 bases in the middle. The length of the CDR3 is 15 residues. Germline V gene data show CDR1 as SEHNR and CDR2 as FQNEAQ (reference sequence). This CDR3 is CASSPTGPVGYGYTF. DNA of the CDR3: TGTGCCAGCAGCCCGACAGGCCCGGTGGGCTATGGCTACACCTTC.

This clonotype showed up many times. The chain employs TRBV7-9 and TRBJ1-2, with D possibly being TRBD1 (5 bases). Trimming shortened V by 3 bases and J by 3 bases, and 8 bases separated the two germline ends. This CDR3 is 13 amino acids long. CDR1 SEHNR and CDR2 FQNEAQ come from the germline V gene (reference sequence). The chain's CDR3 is CASSFRDYYGYTF. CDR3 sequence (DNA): TGTGCCAGCAGCTTCCGGGACTACTATGGCTACACCTTC.

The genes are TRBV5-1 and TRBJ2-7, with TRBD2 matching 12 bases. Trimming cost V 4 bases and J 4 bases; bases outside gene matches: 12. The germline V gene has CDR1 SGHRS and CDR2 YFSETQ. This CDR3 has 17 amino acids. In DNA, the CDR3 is TGCGCCAGCAGCGTGACTAGCGGGGGCCTCACTGTTTACGAGCAGTACTTC. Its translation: CASSVTSGGLTVYEQYF.